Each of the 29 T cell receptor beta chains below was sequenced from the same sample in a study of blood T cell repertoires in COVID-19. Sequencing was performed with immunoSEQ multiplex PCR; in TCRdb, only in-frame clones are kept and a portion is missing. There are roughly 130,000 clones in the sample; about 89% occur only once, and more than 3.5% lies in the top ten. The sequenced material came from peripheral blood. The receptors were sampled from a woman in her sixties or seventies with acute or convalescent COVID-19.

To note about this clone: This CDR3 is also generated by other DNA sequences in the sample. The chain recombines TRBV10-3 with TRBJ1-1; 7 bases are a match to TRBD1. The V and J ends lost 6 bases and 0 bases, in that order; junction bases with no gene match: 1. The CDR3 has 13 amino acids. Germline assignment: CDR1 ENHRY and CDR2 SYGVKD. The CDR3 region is CAIRQGLNTEAFF. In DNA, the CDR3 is TGTGCCATCAGACAGGGGTTGAACACTGAAGCTTTCTTT.

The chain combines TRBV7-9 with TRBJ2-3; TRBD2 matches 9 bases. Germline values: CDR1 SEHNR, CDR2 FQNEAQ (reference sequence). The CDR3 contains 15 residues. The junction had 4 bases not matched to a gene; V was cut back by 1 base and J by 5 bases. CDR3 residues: CASSLGGSGGDTQYF. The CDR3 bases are TGTGCCAGCAGCTTAGGGGGTAGCGGGGGAGATACGCAGTATTTT.

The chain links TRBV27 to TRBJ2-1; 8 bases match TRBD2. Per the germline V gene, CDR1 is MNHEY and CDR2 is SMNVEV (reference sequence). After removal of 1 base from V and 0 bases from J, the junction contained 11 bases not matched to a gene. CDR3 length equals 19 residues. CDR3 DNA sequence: TGTGCCAGCAGTTTATTACCACCCTGGACTAGCAGCTCCTACAATGAGCAGTTCTTC. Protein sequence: CASSLLPPWTSSSYNEQFF.

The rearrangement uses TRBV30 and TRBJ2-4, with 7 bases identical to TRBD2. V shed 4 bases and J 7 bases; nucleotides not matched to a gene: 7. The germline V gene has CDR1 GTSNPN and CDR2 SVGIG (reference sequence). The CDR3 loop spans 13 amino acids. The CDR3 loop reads CAWKVVGGNIQYF. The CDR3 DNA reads TGTGCCTGGAAGGTCGTGGGGGGGAACATTCAGTACTTC.

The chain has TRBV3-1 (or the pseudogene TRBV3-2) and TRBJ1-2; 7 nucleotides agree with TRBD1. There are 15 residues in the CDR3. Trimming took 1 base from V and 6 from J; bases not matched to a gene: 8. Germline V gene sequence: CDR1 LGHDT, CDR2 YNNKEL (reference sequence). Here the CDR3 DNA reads TGTGCCAGCAGCCAAGGGGCGACAGGGTCAAATGGCTACACCTTC. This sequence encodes CASSQGATGSNGYTF.

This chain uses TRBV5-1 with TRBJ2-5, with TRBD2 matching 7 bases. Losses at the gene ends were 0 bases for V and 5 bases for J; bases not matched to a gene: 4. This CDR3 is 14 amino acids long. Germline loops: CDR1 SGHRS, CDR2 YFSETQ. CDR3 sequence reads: CASSLVGGVETQYF. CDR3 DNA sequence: TGCGCCAGCAGCTTGGTGGGAGGGGTGGAGACCCAGTACTTC.

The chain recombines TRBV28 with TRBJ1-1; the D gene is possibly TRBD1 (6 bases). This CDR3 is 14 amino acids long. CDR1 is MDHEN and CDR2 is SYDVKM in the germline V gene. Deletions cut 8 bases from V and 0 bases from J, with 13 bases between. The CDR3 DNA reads TGTGCCAGCGGAGAGGGGGGGCTGAACACTGAAGCTTTCTTT. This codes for CASGEGGLNTEAFF.

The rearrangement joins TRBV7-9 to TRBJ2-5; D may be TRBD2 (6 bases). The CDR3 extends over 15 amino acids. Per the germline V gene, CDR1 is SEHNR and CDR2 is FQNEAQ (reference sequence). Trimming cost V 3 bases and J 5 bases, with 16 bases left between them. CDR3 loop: CASSFGGSLGETQYF. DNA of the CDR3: TGTGCCAGCAGCTTTGGGGGGAGTTTGGGCGAGACCCAGTACTTC.

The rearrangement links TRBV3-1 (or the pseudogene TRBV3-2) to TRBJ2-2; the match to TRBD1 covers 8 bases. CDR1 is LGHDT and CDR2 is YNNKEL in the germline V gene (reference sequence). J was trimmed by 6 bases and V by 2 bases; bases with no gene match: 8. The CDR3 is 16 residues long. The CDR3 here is CASSQIAGTGPGELFF. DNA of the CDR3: TGTGCCAGCAGCCAAATTGCCGGGACAGGACCCGGGGAGCTGTTTTTT.

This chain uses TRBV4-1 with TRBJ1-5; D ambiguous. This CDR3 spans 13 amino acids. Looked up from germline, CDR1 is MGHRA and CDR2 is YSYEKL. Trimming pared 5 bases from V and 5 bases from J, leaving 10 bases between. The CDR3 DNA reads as TGCGCCAGCAGCTACACTGGAGATCAGCCCCAGCATTTT. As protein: CASSYTGDQPQHF.

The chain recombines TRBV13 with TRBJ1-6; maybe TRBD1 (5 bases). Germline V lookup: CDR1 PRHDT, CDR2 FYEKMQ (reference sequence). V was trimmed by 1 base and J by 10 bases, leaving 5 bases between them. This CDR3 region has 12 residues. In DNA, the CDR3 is TGTGCCAGCAGCTTAGACAGGTCACCCCTCCACTTT. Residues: CASSLDRSPLHF.

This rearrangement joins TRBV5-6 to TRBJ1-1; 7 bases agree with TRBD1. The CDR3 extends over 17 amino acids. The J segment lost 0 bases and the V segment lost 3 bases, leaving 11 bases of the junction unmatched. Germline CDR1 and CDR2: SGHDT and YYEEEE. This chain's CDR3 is CASSSLGTDTMNTEAFF. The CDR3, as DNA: TGTGCCAGCAGCTCGCTAGGGACAGACACCATGAACACTGAAGCTTTCTTT.

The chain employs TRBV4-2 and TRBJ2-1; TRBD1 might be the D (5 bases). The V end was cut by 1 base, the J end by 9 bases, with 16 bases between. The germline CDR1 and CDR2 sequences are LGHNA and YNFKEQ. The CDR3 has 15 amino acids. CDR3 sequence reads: CASSQGGGSLVEQFF. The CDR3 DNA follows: TGTGCCAGCAGCCAAGGGGGCGGCAGTTTAGTTGAGCAGTTCTTC.

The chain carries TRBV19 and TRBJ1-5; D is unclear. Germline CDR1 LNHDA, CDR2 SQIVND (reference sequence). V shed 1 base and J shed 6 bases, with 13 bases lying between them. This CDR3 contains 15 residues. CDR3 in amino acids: CASSIGPGGFQPQHF. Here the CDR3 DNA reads TGTGCCAGTAGTATAGGGCCAGGTGGCTTTCAGCCCCAGCATTTT. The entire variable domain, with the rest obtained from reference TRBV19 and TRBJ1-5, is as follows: DGGITQSPKYLFRKEGQNVTLSCEQNLNHDAMYWYRQDPGQGLRLIYYSQIVNDFQKGDIAEGYSVSREKKESFPLTVTSAQKNPTAFYLCASSIGPGGFQPQHFGDGTRLSIL.

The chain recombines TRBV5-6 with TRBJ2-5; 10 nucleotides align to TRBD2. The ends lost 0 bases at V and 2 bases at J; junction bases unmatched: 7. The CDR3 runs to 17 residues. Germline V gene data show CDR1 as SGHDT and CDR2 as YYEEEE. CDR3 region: CASSLARVTSGQETQYF. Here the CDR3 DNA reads TGTGCCAGCAGCTTGGCTAGGGTGACTAGCGGGCAAGAGACCCAGTACTTC.

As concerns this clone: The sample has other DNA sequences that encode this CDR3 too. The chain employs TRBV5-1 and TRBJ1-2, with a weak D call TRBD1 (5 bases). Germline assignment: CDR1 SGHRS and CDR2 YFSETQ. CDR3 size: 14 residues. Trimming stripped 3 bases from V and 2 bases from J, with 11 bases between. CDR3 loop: CASSSPGGNYGYTF. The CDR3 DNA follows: TGCGCCAGCAGCTCCCCGGGGGGGAACTATGGCTACACCTTC.

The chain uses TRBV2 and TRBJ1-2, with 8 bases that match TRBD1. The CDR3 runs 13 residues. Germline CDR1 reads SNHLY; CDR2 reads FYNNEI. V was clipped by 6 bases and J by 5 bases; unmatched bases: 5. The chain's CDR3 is CASSADREYGYTF. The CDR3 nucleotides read TGTGCCAGCAGCGCGGACAGGGAATATGGCTACACCTTC.

Here the CDR3 reads CAWTPGTEYNEQFF. Here the CDR3 DNA reads TGTGCCTGGACCCCAGGGACAGAATACAATGAGCAGTTCTTC. The chain recombines TRBV30 with TRBJ2-1, with TRBD1 identical over 7 bases. Germline trimming cut 4 bases from V and 4 bases from J; bases unmatched to any gene: 7. The CDR3 loop spans 14 amino acids. Germline loops: CDR1 GTSNPN, CDR2 SVGIG (reference sequence).

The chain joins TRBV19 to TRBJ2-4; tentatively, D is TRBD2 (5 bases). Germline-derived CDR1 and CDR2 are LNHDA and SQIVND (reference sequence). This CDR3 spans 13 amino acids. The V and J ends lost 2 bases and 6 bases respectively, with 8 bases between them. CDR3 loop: CASSINEGNIQYF. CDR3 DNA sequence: TGTGCCAGTAGTATAAACGAGGGAAACATTCAGTACTTC. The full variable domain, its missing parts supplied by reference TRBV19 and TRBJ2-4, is DGGITQSPKYLFRKEGQNVTLSCEQNLNHDAMYWYRQDPGQGLRLIYYSQIVNDFQKGDIAEGYSVSREKKESFPLTVTSAQKNPTAFYLCASSINEGNIQYFGAGTRLSVL.

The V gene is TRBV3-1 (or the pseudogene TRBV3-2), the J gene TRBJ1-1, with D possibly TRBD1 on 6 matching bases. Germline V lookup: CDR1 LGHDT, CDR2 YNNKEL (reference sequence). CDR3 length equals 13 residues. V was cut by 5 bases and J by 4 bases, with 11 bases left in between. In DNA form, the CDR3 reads TGTGCCAGCAGCTCACAGGGAACCACTGAAGCTTTCTTT. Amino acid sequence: CASSSQGTTEAFF.

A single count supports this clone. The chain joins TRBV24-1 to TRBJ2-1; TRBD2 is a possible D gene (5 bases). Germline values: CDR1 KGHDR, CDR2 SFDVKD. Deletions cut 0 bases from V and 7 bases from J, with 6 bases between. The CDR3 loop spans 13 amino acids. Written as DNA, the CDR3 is TGTGCCACCAGTGATTTGTGGACTAATGAGCAGTTCTTC. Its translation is CATSDLWTNEQFF.

The CDR3 nucleotides read TGCGCCAGCAGTGAGTCCCCGGGAGGGAACACCGGGGAGCTGTTTTTT. Its translation is CASSESPGGNTGELFF. The J gene is TRBJ2-2, the V gene TRBV10-1, with 7 bases aligning to TRBD2. Germline assignment: CDR1 WNHNN and CDR2 SYGVQD (reference sequence). Losses at the gene ends were 0 bases for V and 1 base for J; bases not matched to a gene: 2. This CDR3 comprises 16 residues.

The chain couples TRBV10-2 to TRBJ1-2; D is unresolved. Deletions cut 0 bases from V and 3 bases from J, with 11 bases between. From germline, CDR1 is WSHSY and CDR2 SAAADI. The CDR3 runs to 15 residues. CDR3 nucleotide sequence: TGCGCCAGCAGTGAGTCCCTCGGAGGACACTATGGCTACACCTTC. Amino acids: CASSESLGGHYGYTF.

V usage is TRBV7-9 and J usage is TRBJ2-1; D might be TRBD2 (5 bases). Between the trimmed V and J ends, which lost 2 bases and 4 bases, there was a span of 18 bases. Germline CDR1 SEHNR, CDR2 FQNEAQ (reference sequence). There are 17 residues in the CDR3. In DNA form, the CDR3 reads TGTGCCAGCAGCTTAAAACTTGGGGTAGCGTCGTACAATGAGCAGTTCTTC. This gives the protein CASSLKLGVASYNEQFF. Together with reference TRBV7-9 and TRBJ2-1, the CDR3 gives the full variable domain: DTGVSQNPRHKITKRGQNVTFRCDPISEHNRLYWYRQTLGQGPEFLTYFQNEAQLEKSRLLSDRFSAERPKGSFSTLEIQRTEQGDSAMYLCASSLKLGVASYNEQFFGPGTRLTVL.

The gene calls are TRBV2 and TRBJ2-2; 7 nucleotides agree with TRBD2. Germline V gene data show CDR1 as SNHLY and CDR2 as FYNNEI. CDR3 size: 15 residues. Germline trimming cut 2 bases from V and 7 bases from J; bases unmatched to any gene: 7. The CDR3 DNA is TGTGCCAGCAGTGAAACTAGCGCTACCCTCGGGGAGCTGTTTTTT. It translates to CASSETSATLGELFF.

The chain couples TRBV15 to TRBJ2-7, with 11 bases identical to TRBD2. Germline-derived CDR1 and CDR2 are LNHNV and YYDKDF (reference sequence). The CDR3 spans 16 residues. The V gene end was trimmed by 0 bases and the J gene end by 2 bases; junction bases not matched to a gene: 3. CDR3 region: CATSRDLLAGAYEQYF. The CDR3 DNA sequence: TGTGCCACCAGCAGAGATCTACTAGCGGGAGCCTACGAGCAGTACTTC.

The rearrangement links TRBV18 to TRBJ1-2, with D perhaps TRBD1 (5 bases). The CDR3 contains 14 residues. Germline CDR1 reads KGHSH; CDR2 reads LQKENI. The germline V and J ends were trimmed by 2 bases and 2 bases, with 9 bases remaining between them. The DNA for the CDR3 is TGTGCCAGCTCACCAAGGTCAGGGAACTATGGCTACACCTTC. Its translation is CASSPRSGNYGYTF.

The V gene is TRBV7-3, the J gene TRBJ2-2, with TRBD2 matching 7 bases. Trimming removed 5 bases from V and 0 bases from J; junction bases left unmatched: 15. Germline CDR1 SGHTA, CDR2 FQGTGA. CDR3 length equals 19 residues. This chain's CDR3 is CASSPLPSGNIANTGELFF. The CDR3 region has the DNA TGTGCCAGCAGCCCCCTTCCTAGCGGAAATATTGCGAACACCGGGGAGCTGTTTTTT. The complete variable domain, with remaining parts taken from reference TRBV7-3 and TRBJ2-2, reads GAGVSQTPSNKVTEKGKYVELRCDPISGHTALYWYRQSLGQGPEFLIYFQGTGAADDSGLPNDRFFAVRPEGSVSTLKIQRTERGDSAVYLCASSPLPSGNIANTGELFFGEGSRLTVL.

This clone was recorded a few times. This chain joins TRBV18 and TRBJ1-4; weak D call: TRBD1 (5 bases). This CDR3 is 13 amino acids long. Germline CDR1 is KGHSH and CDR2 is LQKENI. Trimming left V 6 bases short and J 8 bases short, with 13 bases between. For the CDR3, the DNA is TGTGCCAGCTCCAGGGAAGCGGGCGAAAAACTGTTTTTT. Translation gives CASSREAGEKLFF.